The 10 T cell receptor beta chains reported below all come from one sample, sequenced in a study of neoadjuvant nivolumab and ipilimumab in lung cancer. Profiled with immunoSEQ multiplex PCR; TCRdb holds only in-frame clones, not every one. The sample carries 15,000 to 20,000 clones, more than 75% recorded once. Material: tumor tissue, obtained after neoadjuvant nivolumab, alone or with ipilimumab, at or shortly before surgery. These receptors originate from an adult with non-small cell lung cancer.

The table lists this clone with a count of one. V is TRBV7-2 and J is TRBJ1-2; D is undetermined. The CDR3 sequence is 13 residues long. The ends were cut back, 7 bases at V and 8 bases at J, with 17 bases in the middle. CDR1 and CDR2 (germline): SGHTA, FQGNSA. The CDR3 sequence is CASTFSGSGGYTF. The DNA for the CDR3 is TGTGCCAGCACCTTCAGCGGGAGTGGGGGCTACACCTTC.

The chain links TRBV2 to TRBJ1-1; D gene uncertain. The CDR3 is 13 amino acids. V was pared by 0 bases and J by 10 bases, with 12 bases between. Germline CDR1 is SNHLY and CDR2 is FYNNEI. Here the CDR3 reads CASSEAPKGIAFF. The CDR3 DNA is TGTGCCAGCAGTGAAGCACCCAAGGGAATAGCTTTCTTT.

The genes are TRBV5-1 and TRBJ1-1, with 8 bases that match TRBD1. The CDR3 extends over 14 amino acids. Looked up from germline, CDR1 is SGHRS and CDR2 is YFSETQ. The trim removed 4 bases at V and 5 bases at J, leaving 7 bases unmatched. CDR3 sequence: CASSAQGARTEAFF. Written as DNA, the CDR3 is TGCGCCAGCAGCGCCCAGGGGGCGCGAACTGAAGCTTTCTTT.

The chain links TRBV14 to TRBJ1-3; TRBD1 is a possible D gene (5 bases). Germline V gene sequence: CDR1 SGHDN, CDR2 FVKESK. V was pared by 0 bases and J by 0 bases, with 15 bases between. The CDR3 spans 18 residues. As DNA, the CDR3 is TGTGCCAGCAGCCAAGATCTTCGCAGGGCCGACTCTGGAAACACCATATATTTT. Protein product: CASSQDLRRADSGNTIYF.

The chain carries TRBV30 and TRBJ2-7; D uncertain. This CDR3 has 10 amino acids. Looked up from germline, CDR1 is GTSNPN and CDR2 is SVGIG (reference sequence). Deletions cut 5 bases from V and 5 bases from J, with 7 bases between. The CDR3 region is CAWAQNEQYF. As DNA, the CDR3 is TGTGCCTGGGCCCAAAACGAGCAGTACTTC.

The J gene is TRBJ2-2, the V gene TRBV28, with D tentatively TRBD1 or TRBD2 (5 bases each). The ends were cut back, 6 bases at V and 3 bases at J, with 17 bases in the middle. The CDR3 is 16 residues long. Germline CDR1 MDHEN, CDR2 SYDVKM. The CDR3 loop is CASSKMSRGDTGELFF. The CDR3 DNA is TGTGCCAGCAGCAAAATGTCGAGGGGTGACACCGGGGAGCTGTTTTTT.

V usage is TRBV5-4 and J usage is TRBJ1-1; TRBD1 is a possible D gene (5 bases). The germline V gene encodes CDR1 SGHNT and CDR2 YYREEE (reference sequence). The V end was cut by 4 bases, the J end by 8 bases, with 12 bases between. The CDR3 has 12 residues. The DNA for the CDR3 is TGTGCCAGCAGCCCATTCCGGGGCGAAGCTTTCTTT. Translated: CASSPFRGEAFF.

This chain links TRBV14 with TRBJ1-1; a possible D gene is TRBD1 (6 bases). The V end was cut by 0 bases, the J end by 7 bases, with 15 bases between. Germline CDR1 reads SGHDN; CDR2 reads FVKESK. The length of the CDR3 is 15 residues. CDR3 sequence: CASSQETNRANEAFF. The CDR3 DNA is TGTGCCAGCAGCCAAGAAACAAACAGGGCCAATGAAGCTTTCTTT.

The chain has TRBV5-1 and TRBJ2-3, with 7 positions matching TRBD1. With 2 bases clipped from V and 4 bases from J, the junction kept 4 bases outside the gene matches. The length of the CDR3 is 14 residues. The germline CDR1 and CDR2 sequences are SGHRS and YFSETQ. CDR3 loop: CASSFRQGSDTQYF. The CDR3 DNA reads TGCGCCAGCAGCTTTCGACAGGGCTCAGATACGCAGTATTTT.

The chain's CDR3 is CASSVVAGVNTGELFF. CDR3 bases: TGTGCCAGCAGCGTAGTAGCGGGCGTGAACACCGGGGAGCTGTTTTTT. This chain links TRBV9 with TRBJ2-2, with TRBD2 matching 7 bases. Germline lookup yields CDR1 SGDLS and CDR2 YYNGEE. The CDR3 has 16 residues. V lost 0 bases and J lost 1; bases outside the gene matches: 3.